The text below deals with one T cell receptor (beta chain). This clonotype is categorized as medium-sized (0.01 to 0.1%). It lacks a known antigen. The input lacks base qualities; no much larger clone sits a single base away. This sample stems from a study of liver allograft versus peripheral blood T cells (dated by TCRdb to the early 2020s). Study-wide context: In liver transplant recipients, the study looked at T cell receptor repertoires in the peripheral blood and set them against the repertoires found within the transplanted livers. Points the paper makes about the study in general: T cell receptor repertoires inside liver allografts were reported to be different from the repertoires detected in peripheral blood.

TCRdb names Illumina MiSeq as the instrument used. The public reads were run again by TCRdb, first through fastp at Q25 and then through MiXCR, and only productive beta chains were kept. Identical CDR3 protein sequences are pooled into one entry, listed with their most common genes and DNA. The table for this sample lists some 3,500 distinct CDR3 sequences; roughly 15% of them were counted only once. Of the sample, less than 5% is held by the ten largest clones. The clonotype originates from a human patient who had a liver transplant. Following transplantation, part of the T cell population may be supplied by the graft donor rather than the patient.

The CDR3 region reads CASSHPRGPDGELFF. DNA sequence: TGTGCCAGCAGCCACCCTAGGGGCCCTGACGGGGAGCTGTTTTTT. The V gene is TRBV6-2 or TRBV6-3 and the J gene is TRBJ2-2; perhaps TRBD1 is the D gene, with 5 bases matching. The CDR3, cysteine through phenylalanine, is 15 amino acids long. Only CDR3 DNA remains: 45 bases, in frame from the first base. V drops 6 bases and J drops 7 bases, leaving 18 bases in between. The germline V gene sets CDR1 to MNHEY and CDR2 to SVGEGT.